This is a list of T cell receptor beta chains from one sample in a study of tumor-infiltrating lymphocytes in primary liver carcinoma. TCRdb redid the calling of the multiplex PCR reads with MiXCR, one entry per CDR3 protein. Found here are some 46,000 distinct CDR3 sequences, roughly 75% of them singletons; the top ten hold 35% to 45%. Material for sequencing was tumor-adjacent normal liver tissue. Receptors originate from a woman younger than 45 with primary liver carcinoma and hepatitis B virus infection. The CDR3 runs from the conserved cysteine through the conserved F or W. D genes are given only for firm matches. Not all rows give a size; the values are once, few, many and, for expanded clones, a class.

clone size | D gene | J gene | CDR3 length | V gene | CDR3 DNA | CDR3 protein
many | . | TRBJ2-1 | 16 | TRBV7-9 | TGTGCCAGCAGCTTAGGTGGAGGGGCCCCCTACAATGAGCAGTTCTTC | CASSLGGGAPYNEQFF
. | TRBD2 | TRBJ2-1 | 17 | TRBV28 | TGTGCCAGCAGCCGGATCACTAGCGGGAGGATTAACAATGATCAGTTATTC | CASSRITSGRINNDQLF
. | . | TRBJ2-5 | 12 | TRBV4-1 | TGCGCCAGCAGCGGGGTGGGCGAGACCCACTACTTC | CASSGVGETHYF
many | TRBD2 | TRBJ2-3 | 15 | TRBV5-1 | TGCGCCAGCAGCTTTAGCGGGCTTAGCACAGATACGCAGTATTTT | CASSFSGLSTDTQYF
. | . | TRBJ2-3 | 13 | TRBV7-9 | TGTGCCAGCAGCTTAAGATGCACAGATACGCAGTATTTT | CASSLRCTDTQYF
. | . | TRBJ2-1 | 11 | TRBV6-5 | TGTGCCAGCAGCCAGGGCAATGAGCAGCTCTTC | CASSQGNEQLF
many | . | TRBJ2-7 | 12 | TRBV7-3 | TGTGCCAGCAGCTTAAGGCGGAACGGTGGCGGCTTC | CASSLRRNGGGF
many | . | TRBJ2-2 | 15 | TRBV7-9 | TGTGCCAACCAAGCGGCAGGGACGAACACCGGGGAGCTGTTTTTT | CANQAAGTNTGELFF
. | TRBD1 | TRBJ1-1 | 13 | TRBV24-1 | TGCGCCACCCGTCGCAGGGGGCAAACTGAAGCTTTCTTT | CATRRRGQTEAFF
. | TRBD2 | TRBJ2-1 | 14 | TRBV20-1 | TGCAGTGCTGGAGGTCCCGGGACTAGCGTGGAGCAGTTCTTC | CSAGGPGTSVEQFF
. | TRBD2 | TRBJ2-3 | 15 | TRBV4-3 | TGCGCCAGCAGCCCAGAGTCGGGAGGCACGGATACGCAGTATTTT | CASSPESGGTDTQYF
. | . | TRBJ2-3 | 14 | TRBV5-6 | TGTGCCAGCAGCTCGACCTCTTACACAGATACACAGTATTTT | CASSSTSYTDTQYF
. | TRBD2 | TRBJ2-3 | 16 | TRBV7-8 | TGTGCTAGCAGCTTAGGAACGGGAGGGCCTGGTGATAGGCAGTATTTT | CASSLGTGGPGDRQYF
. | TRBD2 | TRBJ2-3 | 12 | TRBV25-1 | TGTGCCAGCAGTGGACTGCGGGGGGCGCGGTATTTT | CASSGLRGARYF
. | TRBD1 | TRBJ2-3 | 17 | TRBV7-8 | TGTACCAGCAGCTTACCCTGGGACAGGGGGGCGACAGATATGCAGTATTTT | CTSSLPWDRGATDMQYF
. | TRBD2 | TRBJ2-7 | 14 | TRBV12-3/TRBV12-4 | TGTGCCAGCAGTGTCTCCGGGGGGGCCTACGAGCAGTACTTC | CASSVSGGAYEQYF
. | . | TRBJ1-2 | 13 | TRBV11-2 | TGTGTCAGCAATCAGTGGGGGGATGGAGGCTACACCTTC | CVSNQWGDGGYTF
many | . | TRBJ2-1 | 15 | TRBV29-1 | TGCAGCGTCGAAAGGCGGGATCGGTCCTACAATGAGCAGTTCTTC | CSVERRDRSYNEQFF
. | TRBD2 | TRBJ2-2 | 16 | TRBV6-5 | TGTGCCAGCAGATGGACTAGCGCCCGAGGCACCGGGGGGCTGTTTTTT | CASRWTSARGTGGLFF
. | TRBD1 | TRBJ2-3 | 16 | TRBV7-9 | TGTGCCAGCAGCTCCCGAGACAGGGGATACTTAGATACGCGGTATTTT | CASSSRDRGYLDTRYF
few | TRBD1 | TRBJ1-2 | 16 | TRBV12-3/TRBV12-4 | TGTGCCAGCAGTTTAGCCCAGGCTTCGCAGGGGGTTGGATACACCTTC | CASSLAQASQGVGYTF
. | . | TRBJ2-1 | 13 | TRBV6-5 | TGTGCCAGTCGGGACTCTTCCTACAATGAGCAGTTCTTC | CASRDSSYNEQFF
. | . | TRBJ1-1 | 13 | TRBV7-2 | TGTGCCAGCAGCTTTAGTCCATCCACTGAAGCTTTCTTT | CASSFSPSTEAFF
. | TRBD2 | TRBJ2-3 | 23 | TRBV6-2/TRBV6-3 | TGTGCCAGCAGTGATCGATCGGGGAAGCGGGAGTCCACCCTCAACGCCGACGGGACTACACAGTATTTT | CASSDRSGKRESTLNADGTTQYF
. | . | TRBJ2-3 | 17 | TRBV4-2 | TGTGCCAGCAGCCAGGATGTCGGGTCGGCGGTTTCCGATACGCAGTACTTT | CASSQDVGSAVSDTQYF
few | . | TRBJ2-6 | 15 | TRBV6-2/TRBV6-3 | TGTGCCAGCAGTCAAACCCTAACTGGGGCCAACGTCCTGACTTTC | CASSQTLTGANVLTF
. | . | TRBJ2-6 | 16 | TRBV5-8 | TGTGCCAGAACCATGACAGGCTTCTCTGTGGCCAACGTCCTGACTTTC | CARTMTGFSVANVLTF
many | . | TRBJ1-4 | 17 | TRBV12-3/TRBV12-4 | TGTGCCAGCAGTCCTGCTTATAGGACGATTCAATTTGAAAAACTGTTTTTT | CASSPAYRTIQFEKLFF
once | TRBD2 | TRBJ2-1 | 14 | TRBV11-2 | TGTGCCATCAGCCTCGGGGGGACGTGGAAGAAGCAGTTCTTC | CAISLGGTWKKQFF
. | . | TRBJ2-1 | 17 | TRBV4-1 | TGCGCCAGCAGCCAAGGGGCTGAGGGAGGTTCCTACAATGAGCAGTTCTTC | CASSQGAEGGSYNEQFF
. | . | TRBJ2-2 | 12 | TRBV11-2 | TGTGCCAGAAGCCTCGGTACCGGGGAGCTGTTTTTT | CARSLGTGELFF
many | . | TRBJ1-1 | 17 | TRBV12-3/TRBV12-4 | TGTGCCAGCAGTTTAGGCGCGGACAGCGTTTATCCCACTGAAGCTTTCTTT | CASSLGADSVYPTEAFF
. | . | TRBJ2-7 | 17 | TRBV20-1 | TGCAGTGCTTCAACCGATTCGGGCCTACCGGTCTCCTACGAGCAGTACTTC | CSASTDSGLPVSYEQYF
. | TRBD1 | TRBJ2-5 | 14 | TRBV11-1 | TGTGCCGGCGGCTGGGCAGGGGGCACTGGAACCCAGTACTTC | CAGGWAGGTGTQYF
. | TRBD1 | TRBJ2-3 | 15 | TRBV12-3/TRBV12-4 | TGTGCCAGCAGCTACGGTACAGGGGTCACAGATACGCATTATTTT | CASSYGTGVTDTHYF